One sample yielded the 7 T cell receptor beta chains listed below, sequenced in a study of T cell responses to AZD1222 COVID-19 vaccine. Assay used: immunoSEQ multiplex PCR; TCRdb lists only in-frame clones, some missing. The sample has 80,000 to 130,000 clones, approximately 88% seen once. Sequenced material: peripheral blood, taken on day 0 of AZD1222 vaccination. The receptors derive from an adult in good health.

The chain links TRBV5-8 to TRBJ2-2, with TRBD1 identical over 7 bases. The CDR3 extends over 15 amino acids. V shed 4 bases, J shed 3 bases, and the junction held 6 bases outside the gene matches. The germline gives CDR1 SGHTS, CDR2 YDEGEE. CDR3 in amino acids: CASSQRTGHTGELFF. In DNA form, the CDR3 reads TGTGCCAGCAGCCAACGGACAGGACACACCGGGGAGCTGTTTTTT.

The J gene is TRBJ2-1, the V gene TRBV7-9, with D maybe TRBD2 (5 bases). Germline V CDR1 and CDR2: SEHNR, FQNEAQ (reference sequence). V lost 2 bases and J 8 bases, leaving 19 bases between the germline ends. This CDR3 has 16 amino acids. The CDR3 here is CASSLRSLAPWHEQFF. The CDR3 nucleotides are TGTGCCAGCAGCTTACGGTCGCTAGCTCCCTGGCATGAGCAGTTCTTC.

This CDR3 is CASSVVGVGVPDTQYF. CDR3 nucleotide sequence: TGTGCCAGCAGCGTAGTGGGGGTAGGGGTCCCAGATACGCAGTATTTT. J is TRBJ2-3 and V is TRBV9; TRBD1 or TRBD2 may be the D gene (5 bases each). The V gene lost 0 bases and the J gene lost 4 bases, with 15 bases spanning the gap. The CDR3 is made up of 16 amino acids. Germline CDR1 and CDR2: SGDLS and YYNGEE.

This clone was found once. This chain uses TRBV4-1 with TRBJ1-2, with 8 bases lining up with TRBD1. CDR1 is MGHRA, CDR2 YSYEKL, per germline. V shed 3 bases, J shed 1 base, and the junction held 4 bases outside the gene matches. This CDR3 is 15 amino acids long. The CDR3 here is CASSQQGAINYGYTF. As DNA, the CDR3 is TGCGCCAGCAGCCAGCAGGGGGCTATTAACTATGGCTACACCTTC.

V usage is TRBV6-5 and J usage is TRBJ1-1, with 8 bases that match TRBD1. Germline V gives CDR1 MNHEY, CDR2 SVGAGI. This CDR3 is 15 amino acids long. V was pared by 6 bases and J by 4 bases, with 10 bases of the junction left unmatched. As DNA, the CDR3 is TGTGCCAGCAGGCAGACAGGGGTTCCCGGCACTGAAGCTTTCTTT. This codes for CASRQTGVPGTEAFF.

CDR3 in amino acids: CASSLPGQGNYEQYF. For the CDR3, the DNA is TGTGCCAGCTCACTTCCGGGACAGGGTAATTACGAGCAGTACTTC. The V and J genes are TRBV18 and TRBJ2-7; TRBD1 agrees at 9 bases. There are 15 residues in the CDR3. V lost 4 bases, J lost 4 bases, and 8 bases stayed unmatched. Germline CDR1 reads KGHSH; CDR2 reads LQKENI.

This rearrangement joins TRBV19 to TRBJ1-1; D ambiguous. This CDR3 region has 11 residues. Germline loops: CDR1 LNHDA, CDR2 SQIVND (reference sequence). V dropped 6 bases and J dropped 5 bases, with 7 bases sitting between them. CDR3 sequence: CASSAETEAFF. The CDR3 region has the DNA TGTGCCAGTAGCGCGGAGACTGAAGCTTTCTTT. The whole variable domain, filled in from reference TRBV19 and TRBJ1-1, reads DGGITQSPKYLFRKEGQNVTLSCEQNLNHDAMYWYRQDPGQGLRLIYYSQIVNDFQKGDIAEGYSVSREKKESFPLTVTSAQKNPTAFYLCASSAETEAFFGQGTRLTVV.